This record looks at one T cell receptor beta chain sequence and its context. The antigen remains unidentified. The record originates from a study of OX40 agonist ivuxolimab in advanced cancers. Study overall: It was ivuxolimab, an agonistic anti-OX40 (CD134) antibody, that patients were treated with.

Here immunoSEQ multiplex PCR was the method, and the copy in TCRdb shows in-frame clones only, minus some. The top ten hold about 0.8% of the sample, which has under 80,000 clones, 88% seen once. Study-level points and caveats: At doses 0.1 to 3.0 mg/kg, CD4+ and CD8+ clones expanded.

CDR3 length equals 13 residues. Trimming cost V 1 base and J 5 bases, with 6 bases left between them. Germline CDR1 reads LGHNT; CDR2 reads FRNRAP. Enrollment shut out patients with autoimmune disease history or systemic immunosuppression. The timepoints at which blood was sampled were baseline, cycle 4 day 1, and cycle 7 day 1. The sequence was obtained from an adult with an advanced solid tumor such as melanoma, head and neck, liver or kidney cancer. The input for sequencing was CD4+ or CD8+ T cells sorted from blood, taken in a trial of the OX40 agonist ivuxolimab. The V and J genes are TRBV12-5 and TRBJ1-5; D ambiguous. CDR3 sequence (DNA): TGTGCTAGTGGTTTGGATCGGGATCAGCCCCAGCATTTT. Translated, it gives CASGLDRDQPQHF.